This TCR beta chain was identified in a study of blood T cell repertoires in COVID-19. This clone was recorded once. Measured with immunoSEQ multiplex PCR; TCRdb has only the in-frame clones, and not every one. The sample consists of about 110,000 clones, 85% to 90% of them appearing once. CDR1 is SGHTA, CDR2 FQGNSA, per germline. After removal of 5 bases from V and 7 bases from J, the junction contained 6 bases not matched to a gene. The CDR3 runs 14 residues. Specimen: peripheral blood. The V gene is TRBV7-2, the J gene TRBJ1-4, with 8 bases fitting TRBD1. This TCR was sampled from a woman between 45 and 65 years old with acute or convalescent COVID-19. CDR3 amino acids: CASSLQGGAEKLFF. CDR3 DNA sequence: TGTGCCAGCAGCCTACAGGGGGGGGCTGAAAAACTGTTTTTT.